Listed below are T cell receptor beta chains from one sample, sequenced in a study of pediatric ulcerative colitis. The table came from immunoSEQ multiplex PCR; TCRdb's copy has only in-frame clones and leaves some out. The profile shows 25,000 to 35,000 clones, roughly 78% of them singletons. Sequencing was performed on blood. These receptors were collected from a boy aged 5 to 17 with severe ulcerative colitis. CDR3s include the opening cysteine and the closing phenylalanine or tryptophan. D genes are given only for firm matches. Expanded clones get a size class; other rows say once, few or many, or leave the size out.

J gene | V gene | clone size | D gene | CDR3 protein | CDR3 DNA
TRBJ2-7 | TRBV2 | - | - | CASKLSGIISYEQYF | TGTGCCAGCAAACTATCGGGTATTATTTCCTACGAGCAGTACTTC
TRBJ1-1 | TRBV6-6 | once | - | CASAKGGVMNTEAFF | TGTGCCAGCGCTAAGGGTGGGGTAATGAACACTGAAGCTTTCTTT
TRBJ1-1 | TRBV10-3 | few | - | CAISEGTANTEAFF | TGTGCCATCAGTGAAGGGACTGCCAACACTGAAGCTTTCTTT
TRBJ1-3 | TRBV12-5 | once | - | CASGPFGRGNTIYF | TGTGCTAGTGGCCCCTTCGGAAGGGGAAACACCATATATTTT
TRBJ2-3 | TRBV19 | - | TRBD1 | CASNQGAIDTQYF | TGTGCCAGTAATCAGGGGGCTATAGATACGCAGTATTTT
TRBJ1-2 | TRBV29-1 | few | - | CSVGMATF | TGCAGCGTGGGCATGGCCACCTTC
TRBJ2-1 | TRBV29-1 | - | - | CSVAGVNEQFF | TGCAGCGTTGCGGGGGTGAATGAGCAGTTCTTC
TRBJ1-1 | TRBV9 | - | - | CASSVDPTNTEAFF | TGTGCCAGCAGCGTAGATCCCACGAACACTGAAGCTTTCTTT
TRBJ2-1 | TRBV18 | - | - | CASSLPRGAYNEQFF | TGTGCCAGCTCACTCCCGCGGGGCGCCTACAATGAGCAGTTCTTC
TRBJ1-3 | TRBV19 | - | - | CASSTLGHFLSGNTIYF | TGTGCCAGTAGTACCCTGGGACACTTTCTCTCTGGAAACACCATATATTTT
TRBJ1-4 | TRBV19 | - | - | CASSRGRGDEKLFF | TGTGCCAGTAGTAGAGGCAGGGGCGATGAAAAACTGTTTTTT
TRBJ2-1 | TRBV25-1 | - | - | CASSEAGHNEQFF | TGTGCCAGCAGTGAAGCCGGCCACAATGAGCAGTTCTTC
TRBJ2-5 | TRBV14 | - | TRBD2 | CASSPRGVQETQYF | TGTGCCAGCAGCCCTCGGGGGGTCCAAGAGACCCAGTACTTC
TRBJ1-4 | TRBV7-9 | - | - | CASTLNEKLFF | TGTGCCAGCACCCTTAATGAAAAACTGTTTTTT
TRBJ1-1 | TRBV6-6 | - | - | CASSYGFEAFF | TGTGCCAGCAGTTACGGCTTTGAAGCTTTCTTT
TRBJ1-1 | TRBV7-9 | - | - | CASSLRGPTEAFF | TGTGCCAGCAGCTTAAGGGGACCCACTGAAGCTTTCTTT
TRBJ1-4 | TRBV7-9 | - | - | CASSPAPTGEKLFF | TGTGCCAGCAGCCCAGCTCCGACAGGAGAAAAACTGTTTTTT
TRBJ2-3 | TRBV10-3 | - | TRBD2 | CAISNPSGADTQYF | TGTGCCATCAGTAACCCTAGCGGGGCAGATACGCAGTATTTT
TRBJ2-3 | TRBV7-2 | - | - | CASSRYTDTQYF | TGTGCCAGCAGTCGATACACAGATACGCAGTATTTT
TRBJ1-1 | TRBV6-6 | - | - | CASILTTLNTEAFF | TGTGCCAGCATTCTAACTACGCTGAACACTGAAGCTTTCTTT
TRBJ1-6 | TRBV2 | - | - | CASSVGRTQSPLHF | TGTGCCAGCAGTGTCGGGCGGACGCAATCACCCCTCCACTTT
TRBJ1-2 | TRBV15 | once | TRBD1 | CATRQGHGYTF | TGTGCCACTAGACAGGGTCATGGCTACACCTTC
TRBJ1-2 | TRBV21-1 | - | - | CASSKGPGTKAVWGYTF | TGTGCCAGCAGCAAAGGCCCAGGCACTAAGGCCGTATGGGGCTACACCTTC
TRBJ2-1 | TRBV5-1 | - | TRBD2 | CASSSQPGLAGDNEQFF | TGCGCCAGCAGCTCTCAACCGGGACTAGCGGGGGACAATGAGCAGTTCTTC
TRBJ2-7 | TRBV11-2 | - | - | CASSLFRLGPTSYEQYF | TGTGCCAGCAGCTTATTTCGTTTAGGCCCCACCTCCTACGAGCAGTACTTC
TRBJ2-3 | TRBV11-2 | - | - | CASSLARASTDTQYF | TGTGCCAGCAGCTTAGCCAGGGCTAGCACAGATACGCAGTATTTT
TRBJ2-5 | TRBV7-2 | - | - | CASSLAGAEWETQYF | TGTGCCAGCAGCTTAGCGGGGGCCGAATGGGAGACCCAGTACTTC
TRBJ1-3 | TRBV6-6 | - | - | CASSWTNSGNTIYF | TGTGCCAGCAGCTGGACGAACTCTGGAAACACCATATATTTT
TRBJ2-7 | TRBV18 | - | TRBD1 | CASSPDRVGEQYF | TGTGCCAGCTCACCGGACAGGGTTGGTGAGCAGTACTTC
TRBJ2-3 | TRBV2 | once | TRBD2 | CASSPAGLGTDTQYF | TGTGCCAGCAGTCCAGCGGGACTTGGCACAGATACGCAGTATTTT
TRBJ1-5 | TRBV19 | - | - | CASSHRREQPQHF | TGTGCCAGTAGCCATCGCAGGGAACAGCCCCAGCATTTT
TRBJ2-7 | TRBV11-2 | - | TRBD1 | CASSRDRDEQYF | TGTGCCAGCAGCCGGGACAGGGACGAGCAGTACTTC
TRBJ1-1 | TRBV30 | few | - | CACSRTEAFF | TGTGCCTGCTCAAGGACTGAAGCTTTCTTT
TRBJ2-1 | TRBV19 | - | - | CASSIPLGDSYNEQFF | TGTGCCAGTAGTATCCCCCTTGGCGACTCCTACAATGAGCAGTTCTTC
TRBJ1-2 | TRBV7-9 | - | TRBD1 | CASSLGDRSYTF | TGTGCCAGCAGCTTAGGGGACAGGAGCTACACCTTC
TRBJ2-7 | TRBV6-1 | - | - | CAIWVGEQYF | TGTGCCATTTGGGTGGGCGAGCAGTACTTC
TRBJ2-3 | TRBV29-1 | - | TRBD1 | CSVEDPPGAGGEDHTDTQYF | TGCAGCGTTGAAGACCCACCCGGGGCAGGGGGAGAAGACCACACAGATACGCAGTATTTT
TRBJ2-4 | TRBV9 | - | - | CASSGGENIQYF | TGTGCCAGCAGCGGAGGGGAGAACATTCAGTACTTC
TRBJ1-2 | TRBV9 | - | TRBD1 | CASSRTGAISYTF | TGTGCCAGCAGTCGGACAGGGGCAATCAGCTACACCTTC
TRBJ1-1 | TRBV9 | - | - | CASSVGGRGGTEAFF | TGTGCCAGCAGCGTAGGGGGCAGGGGAGGGACTGAAGCTTTCTTT
TRBJ2-5 | TRBV9 | - | - | CASSVGGTNQETQYF | TGTGCCAGCAGCGTAGGGGGCACCAATCAAGAGACCCAGTACTTC
TRBJ2-7 | TRBV5-1 | once | - | CASSLGQARVLYEQYF | TGCGCCAGCAGCTTGGGACAGGCCCGTGTACTCTACGAGCAGTACTTC
TRBJ2-7 | TRBV2 | - | - | CASSTGYEQYF | TGTGCCAGCAGTACAGGGTACGAGCAGTACTTC
TRBJ1-1 | TRBV4-2 | few | - | CASSPTPGTEAFF | TGTGCCAGCAGCCCGACGCCGGGCACTGAAGCTTTCTTT
TRBJ2-1 | TRBV20-1 | - | - | CSAPSLYEQFF | TGCAGTGCTCCGAGTTTGTATGAGCAGTTCTTC
TRBJ2-3 | TRBV6-5 | once | - | CASSYASASTDTQYF | TGTGCCAGCAGTTACGCGTCGGCCAGCACAGATACGCAGTATTTT
TRBJ2-3 | TRBV2 | - | - | CASRAAWGGPGTDTQYF | TGTGCCAGCAGAGCAGCATGGGGGGGCCCGGGCACAGATACGCAGTATTTT
TRBJ1-1 | TRBV25-1 | - | - | CASSAQDVTEAFF | TGTGCCAGCAGTGCGCAGGACGTCACTGAAGCTTTCTTT
TRBJ2-5 | TRBV9 | - | TRBD2 | CASSANGLAGGETQYF | TGTGCCAGCAGCGCGAATGGACTAGCGGGGGGAGAGACCCAGTACTTC
TRBJ2-5 | TRBV27 | - | - | CASSLQGQGETQYF | TGTGCCAGCAGTCTCCAGGGACAAGGAGAGACCCAGTACTTC
TRBJ1-4 | TRBV13 | - | - | CASSLRGVLPWGEKLFF | TGTGCCAGCAGCTTACGGGGGGTACTTCCGTGGGGTGAAAAACTGTTTTTT
TRBJ1-6 | TRBV10-2 | - | - | CASSEYRSPLHF | TGCGCCAGCAGTGAGTACCGTTCACCCCTCCACTTT
TRBJ1-5 | TRBV4-2 | - | - | CASSQSPGKSNQPQHF | TGTGCCAGCAGCCAATCCCCCGGGAAAAGCAATCAGCCCCAGCATTTT